Listed here is a single T cell receptor (beta chain). Its specificity is unknown. Treatment defined: approximately 10-day PBMC culture with coronavirus spike peptide pools or control peptides (ViraFEST assay). Gathering of the CD4+ T cells, from the unexposed donor, took place before the COVID-19 pandemic (2011-2018). The data originate from a study of vaccination and CD4 T cells after COVID-19. In the study overall: Participants were given two doses of BNT162b2 or mRNA-1273 vaccine. The study's findings and limits: Reactive clonotype counts went from median around 20 after infection to 30 to 45 after vaccination, nonsignificantly.

The Oncomine TCR Beta short-read assay sequenced DNA from cultured CD4+ T cells. In this case, cultured CD4+ T cells provided the extracted genomic DNA. TCRdb reanalysed the PCR reads using MiXCR and keeps one entry per CDR3 protein. The table has about 7,200 distinct CDR3 sequences, roughly 41% seen once; the top ten hold 30% to 45%. This CDR3 has 16 amino acids. CDR1 LNHDA and CDR2 SQIVND come from the germline V gene (reference sequence). V dropped 0 bases and J dropped 2 bases, with 14 bases sitting between them. The source is a human donor in good health. The sequenced material came from CD4+ T cells from blood, cultured in vitro. This chain joins TRBV19 and TRBJ2-7, with a weak D call TRBD2 (6 bases). CDR3 sequence reads: CASSIEGGVGTYEQYF. As DNA, the CDR3 is TGTGCCAGTAGTATAGAAGGAGGGGTGGGAACCTACGAGCAGTACTTC.